This T cell receptor beta chain is from a study of blood T cell repertoires in COVID-19. The V gene's germline CDR1 is SNHLY and CDR2 FYNNEI. With V trimmed by 5 bases and J by 3 bases, 7 bases remained unmatched. The CDR3 totals 15 residues. TCRdb's table, derived via immunoSEQ multiplex PCR, lists solely in-frame clones and lacks some. The table lists more than 150,000 clones, less than 90% of them singletons, with 2.4% in the top ten. The sequence came from a woman aged 65 to 85 with acute or convalescent COVID-19. The specimen was peripheral blood. J is TRBJ1-5 and V is TRBV2; 7 positions match TRBD1. CDR3 loop: CASSLTGLPNQPQHF. For the CDR3, the DNA is TGTGCCAGCAGTTTGACAGGGCTTCCCAATCAGCCCCAGCATTTT.